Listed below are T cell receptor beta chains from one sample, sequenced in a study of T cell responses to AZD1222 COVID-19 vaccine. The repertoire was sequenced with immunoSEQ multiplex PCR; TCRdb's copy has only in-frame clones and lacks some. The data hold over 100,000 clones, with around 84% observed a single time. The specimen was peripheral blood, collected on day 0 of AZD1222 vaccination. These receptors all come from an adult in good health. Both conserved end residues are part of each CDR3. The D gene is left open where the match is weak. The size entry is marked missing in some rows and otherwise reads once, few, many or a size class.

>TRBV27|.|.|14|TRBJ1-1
TGTGCCAGCAGTCCGACGGCCTCGAACACTGAAGCTTTCTTT
CASSPTASNTEAFF
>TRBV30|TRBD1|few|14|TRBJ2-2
TGTGCCTCCCATCCGCGACAGGGATTCGGGGAGCTGTTTTTT
CASHPRQGFGELFF
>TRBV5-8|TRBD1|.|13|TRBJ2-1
TGTGCCAGCAGCTATGACAGGGGACATTTCGAGTTCTTC
CASSYDRGHFEFF
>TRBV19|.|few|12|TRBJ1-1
TGTGCCAGTAGCTTTTCCGGCAGGGAGGCTTTCTTT
CASSFSGREAFF
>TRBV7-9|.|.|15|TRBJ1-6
TGTGCCAGCAGCTCCGAACAGGGAGGGTATTCACCCCTCCACTTT
CASSSEQGGYSPLHF
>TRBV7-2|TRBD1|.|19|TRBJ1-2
TGTGCCAGCAGCTTTTTAGAGGGACAGGCCTTCGGTACGCCCTATGGCTACACCTTC
CASSFLEGQAFGTPYGYTF
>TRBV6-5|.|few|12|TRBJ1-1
TGTGCCAGCAGAACACGGTACACTGAAGCTTTCTTT
CASRTRYTEAFF
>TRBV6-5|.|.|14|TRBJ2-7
TGTGCCAGCAGTTTCTTGACTAGCTCCTACGAGCAGTACTTC
CASSFLTSSYEQYF
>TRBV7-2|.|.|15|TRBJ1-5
TGTGCCAGCAGCTTATTAGGGGGGGGCAATCAGCCCCAGCATTTT
CASSLLGGGNQPQHF
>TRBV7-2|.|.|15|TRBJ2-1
TGTGCCAGCAGCATGGGGGGCACGGGTTTAAATGAGCAGTTCTTC
CASSMGGTGLNEQFF
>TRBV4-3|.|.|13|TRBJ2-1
TGCGCCAGCAGCCAAGACAGGCTTAATGAGCAGTTCTTC
CASSQDRLNEQFF
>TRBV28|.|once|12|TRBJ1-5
TGTGCCACCCTAGAGGGGAGTCAGCCCCAGCATTTT
CATLEGSQPQHF
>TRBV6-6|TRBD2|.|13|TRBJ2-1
TGTGCCAGCAGATTCCTAGCGGAGAGGGAGCAGTTCTTC
CASRFLAEREQFF
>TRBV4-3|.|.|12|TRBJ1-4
TGCGCCAGCAGCCAAGAAGGGGAAAAACTGTTTTTT
CASSQEGEKLFF
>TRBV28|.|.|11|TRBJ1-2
TGTGCCAGCAGTAGTAACTATGGCTACACCTTC
CASSSNYGYTF
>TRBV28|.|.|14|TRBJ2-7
TGTGCCAGCAGTTTAATACCCGGGCAGATACAGCAGTACTTC
CASSLIPGQIQQYF
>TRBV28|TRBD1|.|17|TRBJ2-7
TGTGCCAGCAGTTTATCGACGGGACAGGGGGTGGGTTACGAGCAGTACTTC
CASSLSTGQGVGYEQYF
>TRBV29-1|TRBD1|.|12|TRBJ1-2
TGCAGCGGAGGACAGGGAGGCTATGGCTACACCTTC
CSGGQGGYGYTF
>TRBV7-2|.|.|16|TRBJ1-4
TGTGCCAGCAGCTTAAAATTGTATTCGGCTAATGAAAAACTGTTTTTT
CASSLKLYSANEKLFF
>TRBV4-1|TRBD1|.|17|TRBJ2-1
TGCGCCAGCAGCCAGCCCGTGGACAGGGGGTATCCCCATGAGCAGTTCTTC
CASSQPVDRGYPHEQFF
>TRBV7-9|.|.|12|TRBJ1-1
TGTGCCAGCAGTCTAGATTTGTCTGAAGCTTTCTTT
CASSLDLSEAFF
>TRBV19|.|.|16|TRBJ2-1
TGTGCCAGTAGTCTTCTGGGCAAAAGCTCCTACAATGAGCAGTTCTTC
CASSLLGKSSYNEQFF
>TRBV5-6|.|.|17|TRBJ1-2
TGTGCCAGCAGCTTGCGGGCAACAACCCAGGTTGGCTATGGCTACACCTTC
CASSLRATTQVGYGYTF
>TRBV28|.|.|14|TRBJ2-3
TGTGCCAGCAGGGGGGGTAGGGGCACAGATACGCAGTATTTT
CASRGGRGTDTQYF
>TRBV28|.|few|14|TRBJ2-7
TGTGCCAGCAGTTTCTCAACGTACTCCTACGAGCAGTACTTC
CASSFSTYSYEQYF
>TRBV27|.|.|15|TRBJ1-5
TGTGCCAGCAGTTTATCGTACGGGGGCAATCAGCCCCAGCATTTT
CASSLSYGGNQPQHF
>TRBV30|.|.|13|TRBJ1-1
TGTGCCTGGAGTGTAGGTACGAACACTGAAGCTTTCTTT
CAWSVGTNTEAFF
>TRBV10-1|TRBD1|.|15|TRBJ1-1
TGCGCCAGCAATCATTCTACAGGGGGTTGCACTGAAGCTTTCTTT
CASNHSTGGCTEAFF
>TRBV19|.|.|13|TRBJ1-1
TGTGCCAGTAGTAAGACTGTGAACACTGAAGCTTTCTTT
CASSKTVNTEAFF
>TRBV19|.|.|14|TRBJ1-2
TGTGCCAGCCACACGGGACGGACCTTTGATGGCTACACCTTC
CASHTGRTFDGYTF
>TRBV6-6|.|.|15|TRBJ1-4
TGTGCCAGCAGAAGGGACGCGACGTTTAATGAAAAACTGTTTTTT
CASRRDATFNEKLFF
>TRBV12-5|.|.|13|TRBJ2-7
TGTGCTAGTGGTTTGGCCCCGGGGTACGAGCAGTACTTC
CASGLAPGYEQYF
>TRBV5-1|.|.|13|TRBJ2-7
TGCGCCAGCAGCTCCTTGCCGGTCGGTGAGCAGTACTTC
CASSSLPVGEQYF
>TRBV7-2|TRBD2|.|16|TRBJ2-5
TGTGCCAGCAGCCTTGTCGGGACTAGCGGACAAGAGACCCAGTACTTC
CASSLVGTSGQETQYF
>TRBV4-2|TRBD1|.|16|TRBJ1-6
TGTGCCAGCAGCCAAGATAGGACAGGGTCAAGTTCACCCCTCCACTTT
CASSQDRTGSSSPLHF
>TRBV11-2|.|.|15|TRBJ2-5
TGTGCCAGCAGCTTAGAAACCGGGCCTCGGGAGACCCAGTACTTC
CASSLETGPRETQYF
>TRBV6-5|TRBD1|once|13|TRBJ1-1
TGTGCCAGCAGACAGGGGTCGGTCACTGAAGCTTTCTTT
CASRQGSVTEAFF
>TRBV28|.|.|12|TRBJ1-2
TGTGCCAGCAGTTCCCGTTTAGAGGGCTACACCTTC
CASSSRLEGYTF
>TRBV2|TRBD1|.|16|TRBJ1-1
TGTGCCAGCAGTGAAATCAAGACAGGGGTGGGTACTGAAGCTTTCTTT
CASSEIKTGVGTEAFF
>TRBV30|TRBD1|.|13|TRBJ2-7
TGTGCCTGGAACCGACAGGGGAAGTACGAGCAGTACTTC
CAWNRQGKYEQYF
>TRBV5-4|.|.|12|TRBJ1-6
TGTGCCAGCAGCTTGGTAGGGGGACCCCTCCACTTT
CASSLVGGPLHF